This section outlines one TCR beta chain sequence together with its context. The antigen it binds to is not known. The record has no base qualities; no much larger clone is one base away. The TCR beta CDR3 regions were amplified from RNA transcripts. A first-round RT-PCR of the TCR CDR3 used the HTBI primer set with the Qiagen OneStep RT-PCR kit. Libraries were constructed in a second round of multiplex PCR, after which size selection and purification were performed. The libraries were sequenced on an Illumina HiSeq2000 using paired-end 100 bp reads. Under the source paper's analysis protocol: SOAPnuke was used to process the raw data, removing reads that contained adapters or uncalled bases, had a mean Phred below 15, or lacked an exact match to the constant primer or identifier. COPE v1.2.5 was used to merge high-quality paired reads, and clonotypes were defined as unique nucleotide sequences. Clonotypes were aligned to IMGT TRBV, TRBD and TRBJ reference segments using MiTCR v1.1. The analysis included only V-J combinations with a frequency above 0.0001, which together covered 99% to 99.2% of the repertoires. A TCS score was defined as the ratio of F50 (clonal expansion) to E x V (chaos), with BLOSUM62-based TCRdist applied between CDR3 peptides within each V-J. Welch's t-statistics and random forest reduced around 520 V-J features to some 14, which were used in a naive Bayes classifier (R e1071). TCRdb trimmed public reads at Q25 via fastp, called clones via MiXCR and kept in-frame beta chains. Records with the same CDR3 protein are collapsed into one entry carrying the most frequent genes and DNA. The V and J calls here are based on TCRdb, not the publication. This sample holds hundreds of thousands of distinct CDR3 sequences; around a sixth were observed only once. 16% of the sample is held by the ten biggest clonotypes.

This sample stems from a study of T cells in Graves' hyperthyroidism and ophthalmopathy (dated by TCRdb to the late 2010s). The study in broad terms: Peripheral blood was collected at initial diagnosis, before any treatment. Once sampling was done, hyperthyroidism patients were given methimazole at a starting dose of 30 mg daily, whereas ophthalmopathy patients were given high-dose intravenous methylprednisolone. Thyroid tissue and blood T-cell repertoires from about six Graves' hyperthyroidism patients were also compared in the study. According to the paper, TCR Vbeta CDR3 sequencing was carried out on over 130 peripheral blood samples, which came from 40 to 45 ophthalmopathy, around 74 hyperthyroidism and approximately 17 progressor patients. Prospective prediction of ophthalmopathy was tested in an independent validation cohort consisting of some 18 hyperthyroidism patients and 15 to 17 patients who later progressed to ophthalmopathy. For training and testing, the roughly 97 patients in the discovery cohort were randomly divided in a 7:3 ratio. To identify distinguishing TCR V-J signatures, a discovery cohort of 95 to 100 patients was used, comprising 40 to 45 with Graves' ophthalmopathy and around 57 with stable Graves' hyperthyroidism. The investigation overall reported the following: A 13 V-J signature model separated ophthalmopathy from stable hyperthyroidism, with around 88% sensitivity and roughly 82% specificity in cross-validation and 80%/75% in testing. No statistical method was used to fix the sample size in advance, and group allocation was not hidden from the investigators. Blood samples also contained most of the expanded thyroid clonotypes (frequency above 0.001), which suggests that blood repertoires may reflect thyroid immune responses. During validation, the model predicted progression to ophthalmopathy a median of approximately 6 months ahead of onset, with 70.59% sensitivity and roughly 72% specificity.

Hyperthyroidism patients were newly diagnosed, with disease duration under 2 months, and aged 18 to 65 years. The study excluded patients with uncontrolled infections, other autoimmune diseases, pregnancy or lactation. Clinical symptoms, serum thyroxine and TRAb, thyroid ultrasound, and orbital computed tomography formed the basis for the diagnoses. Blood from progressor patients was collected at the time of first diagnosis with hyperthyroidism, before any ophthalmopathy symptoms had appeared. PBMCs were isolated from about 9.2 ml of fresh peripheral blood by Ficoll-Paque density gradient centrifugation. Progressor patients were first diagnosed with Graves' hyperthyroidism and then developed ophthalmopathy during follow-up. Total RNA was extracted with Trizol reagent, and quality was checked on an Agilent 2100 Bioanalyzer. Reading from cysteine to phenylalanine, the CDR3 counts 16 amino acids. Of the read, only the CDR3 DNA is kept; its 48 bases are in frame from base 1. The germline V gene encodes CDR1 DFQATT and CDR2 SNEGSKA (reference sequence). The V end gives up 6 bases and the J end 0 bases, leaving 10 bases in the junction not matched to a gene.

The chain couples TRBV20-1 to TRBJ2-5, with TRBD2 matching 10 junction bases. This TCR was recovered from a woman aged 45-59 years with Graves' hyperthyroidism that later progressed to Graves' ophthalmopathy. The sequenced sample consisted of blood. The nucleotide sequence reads TGCAGTGCGTTTCTAGCGGGGGCCGGAGACCAAGAGACCCAGTACTTC. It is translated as CSAFLAGAGDQETQYF.